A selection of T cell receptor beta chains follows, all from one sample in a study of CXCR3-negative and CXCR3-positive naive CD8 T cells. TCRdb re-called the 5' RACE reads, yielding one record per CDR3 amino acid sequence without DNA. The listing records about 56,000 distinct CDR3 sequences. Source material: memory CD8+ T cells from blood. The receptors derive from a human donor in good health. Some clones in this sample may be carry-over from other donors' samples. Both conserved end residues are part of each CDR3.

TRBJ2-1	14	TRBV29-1	CSAQLAGTPNEQFF
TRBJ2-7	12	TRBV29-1	CSVALAAYEQYF
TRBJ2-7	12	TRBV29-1	CSVEAGDYEQYF
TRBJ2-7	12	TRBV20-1	CSASTGGYEQYF
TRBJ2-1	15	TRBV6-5	CASSNPGQGRNEQFF
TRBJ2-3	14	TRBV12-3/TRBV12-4	CASSLTLLTDTQYF
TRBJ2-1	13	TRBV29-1	CSDGQETYNEQFF
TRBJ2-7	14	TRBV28	CASSYRVTSYEQYF
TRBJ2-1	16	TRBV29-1	CSVVVGGQDRPNEQFF
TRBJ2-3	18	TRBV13	CASSRSAPLAGNTDTQYF
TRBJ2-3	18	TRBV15	CATSPTPGAGLGPDTQYF
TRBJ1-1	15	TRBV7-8	CASSEIQSGRTEAFF
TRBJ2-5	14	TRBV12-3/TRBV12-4	CASSFRLKTETQYF
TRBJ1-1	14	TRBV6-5	CASHQAELNTEAFF
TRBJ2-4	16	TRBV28	CASSPDRGLGENIQYF
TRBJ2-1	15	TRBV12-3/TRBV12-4	CASSSPGTANNEQFF
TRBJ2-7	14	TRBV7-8	CASGRLGGLDEQYF
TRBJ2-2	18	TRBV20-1	CSVPRQGVVLRRTGELFF
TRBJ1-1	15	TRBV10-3	CAISESVRGPTEAFF
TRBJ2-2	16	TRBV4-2	CASSHQREPNTGELFF
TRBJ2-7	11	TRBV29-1	CSVGLGGEQYF
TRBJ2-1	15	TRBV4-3	CASSQDKGGRNEQFF
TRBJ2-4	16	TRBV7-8	CASGASGSEVGNIQYF
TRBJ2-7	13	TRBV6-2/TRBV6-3	CASSYETGYEQYF
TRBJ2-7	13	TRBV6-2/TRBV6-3	CASSYGGSYEQYF
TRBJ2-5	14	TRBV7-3	CASSLTPRSETQYF
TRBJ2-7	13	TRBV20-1	CSAGDRGSNEQYF
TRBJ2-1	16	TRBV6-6	CASSQALREGRNEQFF
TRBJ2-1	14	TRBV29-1	CSVIGTREYNEQFF
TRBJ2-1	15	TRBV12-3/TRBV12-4	CASNQAGENYNEQFF
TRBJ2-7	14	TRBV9	CASSETGKPYEQYF
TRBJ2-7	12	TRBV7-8	CASSPRGNEQYF
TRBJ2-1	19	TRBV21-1	CASKWTSGGADRYHNEQFF
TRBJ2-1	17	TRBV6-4	CASSDSGLAGKPIEQFF
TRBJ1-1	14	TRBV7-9	CASSLLSENTEAFF
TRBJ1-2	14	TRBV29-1	CSVEDIRQVYGYTF
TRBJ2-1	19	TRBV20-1	CSAREGWKGQLGFYNEQFF
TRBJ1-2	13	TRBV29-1	CSVEDAANYGYTF
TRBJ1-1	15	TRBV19	CASRPSQGSGTEAFF
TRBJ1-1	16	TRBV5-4	CASSSIQAGLDTEAFF
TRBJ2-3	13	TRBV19	CASRAGATDTQYF
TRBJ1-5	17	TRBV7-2	CASSPDRSVGSVQPQHF
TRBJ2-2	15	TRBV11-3	CASSLEDLRTGELFF
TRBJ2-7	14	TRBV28	CATDRGTGTYEQYF
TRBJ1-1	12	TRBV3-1	CASKGGGTEAFF
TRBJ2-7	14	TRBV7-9	CASSWRDSSYEQYF
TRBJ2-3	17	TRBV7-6	CASSHLRAASGTDTQYF
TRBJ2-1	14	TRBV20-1	CSARLAGLGNEQFF
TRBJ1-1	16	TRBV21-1	CASSREDRGENTEAFF
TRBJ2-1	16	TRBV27	CASSPRAVWFYNEQFF
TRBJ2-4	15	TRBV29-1	CSVEGWEGAKNIQYF
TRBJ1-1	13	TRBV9	CAKTKAVNTEAFF